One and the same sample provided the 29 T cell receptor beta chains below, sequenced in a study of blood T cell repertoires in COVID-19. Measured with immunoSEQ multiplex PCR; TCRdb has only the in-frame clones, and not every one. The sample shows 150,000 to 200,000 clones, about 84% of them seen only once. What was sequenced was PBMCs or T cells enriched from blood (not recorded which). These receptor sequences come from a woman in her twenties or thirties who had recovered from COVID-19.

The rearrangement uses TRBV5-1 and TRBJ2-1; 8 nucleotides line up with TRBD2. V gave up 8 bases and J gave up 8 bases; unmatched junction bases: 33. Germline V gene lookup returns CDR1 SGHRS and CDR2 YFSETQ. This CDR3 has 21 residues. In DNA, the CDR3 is TGCGCCAGGACATGGGGATGGCCGTCGGTTAGAAGCGGGAGTTCTTGCGATGAGCAGTTCTTC. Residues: CARTWGWPSVRSGSSCDEQFF. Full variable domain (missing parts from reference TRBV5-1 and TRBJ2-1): KAGVTQTPRYLIKTRGQQVTLSCSPISGHRSVSWYQQTPGQGLQFLFEYFSETQRNKGNFPGRFSGRQFSNSRSEMNVSTLELGDSALYLCARTWGWPSVRSGSSCDEQFFGPGTRLTVL.

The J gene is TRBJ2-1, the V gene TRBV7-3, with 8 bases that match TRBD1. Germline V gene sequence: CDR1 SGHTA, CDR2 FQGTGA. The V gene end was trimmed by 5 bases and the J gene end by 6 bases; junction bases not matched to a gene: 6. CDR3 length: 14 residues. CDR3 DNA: TGTGCCAGCAGCACGGGACAGGTACCCAATGAGCAGTTCTTC. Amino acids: CASSTGQVPNEQFF.

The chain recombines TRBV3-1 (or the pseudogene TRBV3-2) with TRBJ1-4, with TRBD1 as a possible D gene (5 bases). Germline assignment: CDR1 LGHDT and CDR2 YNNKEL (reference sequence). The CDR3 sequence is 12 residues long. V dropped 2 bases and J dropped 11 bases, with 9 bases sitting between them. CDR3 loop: CASSQKEGKLFF. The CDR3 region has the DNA TGTGCCAGCAGCCAAAAGGAGGGGAAACTGTTTTTT.

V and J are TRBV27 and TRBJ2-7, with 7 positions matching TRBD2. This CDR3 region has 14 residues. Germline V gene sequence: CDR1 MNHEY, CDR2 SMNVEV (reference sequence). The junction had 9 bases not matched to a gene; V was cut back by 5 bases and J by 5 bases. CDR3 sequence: CASSPQRDRNEQYF. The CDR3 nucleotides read TGTGCCAGCAGTCCCCAGCGGGATCGCAACGAGCAGTACTTC.

The CDR3 DNA reads as TGTGCCAGCAGCCAAGATCCAGGTTTCGGGGAGAGGGGGGAGCAGTACTTC. Its translation is CASSQDPGFGERGEQYF. The chain employs TRBV4-2 and TRBJ2-7; a possible D gene is TRBD1 (6 bases). V lost 0 bases and J 7 bases, leaving 22 bases between the germline ends. The CDR3 has 17 residues. The germline V gene has CDR1 LGHNA and CDR2 YNFKEQ.

This chain's CDR3 is CASSLSGSTYNQPQHF. DNA of the CDR3: TGTGCCAGCAGTTTGTCGGGGTCCACCTACAATCAGCCCCAGCATTTT. This chain uses TRBV27 with TRBJ1-5; D gene uncertain. The CDR3 extends over 16 amino acids. The germline CDR1 and CDR2 sequences are MNHEY and SMNVEV (reference sequence). V was cut by 3 bases and J by 3 bases, with 15 bases left in between.

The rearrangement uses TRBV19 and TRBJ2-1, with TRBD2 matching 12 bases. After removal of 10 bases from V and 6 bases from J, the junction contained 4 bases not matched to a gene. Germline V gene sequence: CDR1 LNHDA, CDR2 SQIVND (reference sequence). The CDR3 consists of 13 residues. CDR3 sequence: CATTGLAGNEQFF. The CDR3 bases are TGTGCCACAACGGGACTAGCGGGCAATGAGCAGTTCTTC.

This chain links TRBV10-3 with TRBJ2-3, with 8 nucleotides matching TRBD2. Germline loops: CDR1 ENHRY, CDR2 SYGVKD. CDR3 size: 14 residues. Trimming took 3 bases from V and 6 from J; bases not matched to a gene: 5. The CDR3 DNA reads TGTGCCATCAGTGAACCGGCTAGCGGGGATACGCAGTATTTT. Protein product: CAISEPASGDTQYF.

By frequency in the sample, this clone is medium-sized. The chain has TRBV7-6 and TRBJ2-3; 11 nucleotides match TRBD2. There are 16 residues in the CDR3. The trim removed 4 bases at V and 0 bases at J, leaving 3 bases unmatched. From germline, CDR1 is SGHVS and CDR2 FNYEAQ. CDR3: CASSSLAGGSTDTQYF. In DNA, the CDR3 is TGTGCCAGCAGCTCCCTAGCGGGAGGAAGCACAGATACGCAGTATTTT.

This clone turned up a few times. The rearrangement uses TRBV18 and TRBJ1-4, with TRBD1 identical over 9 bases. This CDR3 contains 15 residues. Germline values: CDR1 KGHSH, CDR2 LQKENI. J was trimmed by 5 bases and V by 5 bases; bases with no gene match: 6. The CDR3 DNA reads TGTGCCAGCTCAATACACAGGGGGCGAAATGAAAAACTGTTTTTT. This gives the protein CASSIHRGRNEKLFF.

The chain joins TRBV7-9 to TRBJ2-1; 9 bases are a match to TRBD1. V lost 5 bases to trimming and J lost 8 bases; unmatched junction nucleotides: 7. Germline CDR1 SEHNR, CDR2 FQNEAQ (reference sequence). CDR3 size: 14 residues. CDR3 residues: CASSTGTGIHEQFF. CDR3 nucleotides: TGTGCCAGCAGCACCGGGACAGGGATTCATGAGCAGTTCTTC.

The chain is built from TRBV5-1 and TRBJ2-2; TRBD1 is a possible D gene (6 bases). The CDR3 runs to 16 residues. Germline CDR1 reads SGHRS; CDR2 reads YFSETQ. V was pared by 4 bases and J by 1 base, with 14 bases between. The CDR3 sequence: CASSSQGSRNTGELFF. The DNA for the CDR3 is TGCGCCAGCAGCAGTCAGGGGAGTCGGAACACCGGGGAGCTGTTTTTT.

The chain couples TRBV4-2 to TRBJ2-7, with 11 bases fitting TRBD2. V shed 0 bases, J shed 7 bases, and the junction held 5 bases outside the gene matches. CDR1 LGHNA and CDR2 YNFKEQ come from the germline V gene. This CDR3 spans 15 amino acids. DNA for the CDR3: TGTGCCAGCAGCCAAGAGACTAGCGGGGATCGGGAGCAGTACTTC. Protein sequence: CASSQETSGDREQYF.

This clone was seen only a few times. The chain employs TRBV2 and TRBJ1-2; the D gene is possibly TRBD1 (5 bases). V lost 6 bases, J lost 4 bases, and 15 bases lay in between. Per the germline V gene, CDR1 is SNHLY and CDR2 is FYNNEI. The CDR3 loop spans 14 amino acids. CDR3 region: CASSTPQGRYGYTF. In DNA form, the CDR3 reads TGTGCCAGCAGCACCCCCCAGGGCCGCTATGGCTACACCTTC.

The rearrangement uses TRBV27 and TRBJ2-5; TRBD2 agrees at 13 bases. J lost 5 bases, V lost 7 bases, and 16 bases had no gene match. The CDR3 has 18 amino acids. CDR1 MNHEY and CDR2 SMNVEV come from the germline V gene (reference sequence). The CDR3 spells CASKARPGLAGTAETQYF. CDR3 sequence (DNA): TGTGCCAGCAAGGCCCGCCCGGGACTAGCGGGAACCGCGGAGACCCAGTACTTC.

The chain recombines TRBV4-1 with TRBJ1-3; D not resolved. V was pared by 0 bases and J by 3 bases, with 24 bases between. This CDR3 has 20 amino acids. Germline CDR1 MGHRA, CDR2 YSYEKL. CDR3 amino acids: CASSQESGIFRGNLGNTIYF. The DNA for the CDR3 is TGCGCCAGCAGCCAAGAGTCCGGTATTTTTCGGGGTAATCTTGGAAACACCATATATTTT.

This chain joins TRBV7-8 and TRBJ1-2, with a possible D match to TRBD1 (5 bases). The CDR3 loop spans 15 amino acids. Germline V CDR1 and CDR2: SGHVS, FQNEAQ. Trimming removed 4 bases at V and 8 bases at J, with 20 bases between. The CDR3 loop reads CASSSPGDSLGGYTF. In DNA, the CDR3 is TGTGCCAGCAGCTCACCGGGCGACAGTCTGGGCGGCTACACCTTC.

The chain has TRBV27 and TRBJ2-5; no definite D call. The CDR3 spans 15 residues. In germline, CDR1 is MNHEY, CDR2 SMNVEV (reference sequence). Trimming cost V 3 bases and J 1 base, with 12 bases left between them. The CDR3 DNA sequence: TGTGCCAGCAGTTTCGTTAGCTACGGCCAAGAGACCCAGTACTTC. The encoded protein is CASSFVSYGQETQYF.

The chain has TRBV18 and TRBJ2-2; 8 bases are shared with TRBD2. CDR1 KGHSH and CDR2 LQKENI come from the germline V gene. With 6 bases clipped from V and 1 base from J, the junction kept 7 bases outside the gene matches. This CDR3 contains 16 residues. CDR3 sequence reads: CASSSLAALNTGELFF. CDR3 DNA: TGTGCCAGCTCCTCACTAGCGGCCCTGAACACCGGGGAGCTGTTTTTT.

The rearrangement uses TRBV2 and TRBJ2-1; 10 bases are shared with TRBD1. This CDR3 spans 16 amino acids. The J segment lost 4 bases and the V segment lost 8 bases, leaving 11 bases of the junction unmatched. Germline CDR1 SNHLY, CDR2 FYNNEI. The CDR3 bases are TGTGCCAGCCTCAGGAAGGGACAGGGGTTGTACAATGAGCAGTTCTTC. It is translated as CASLRKGQGLYNEQFF.

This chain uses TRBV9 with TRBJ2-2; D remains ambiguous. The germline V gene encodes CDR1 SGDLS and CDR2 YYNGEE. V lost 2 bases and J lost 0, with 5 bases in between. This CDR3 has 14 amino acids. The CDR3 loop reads CASSVRTNTGELFF. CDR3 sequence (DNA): TGTGCCAGCAGCGTCCGTACGAACACCGGGGAGCTGTTTTTT.

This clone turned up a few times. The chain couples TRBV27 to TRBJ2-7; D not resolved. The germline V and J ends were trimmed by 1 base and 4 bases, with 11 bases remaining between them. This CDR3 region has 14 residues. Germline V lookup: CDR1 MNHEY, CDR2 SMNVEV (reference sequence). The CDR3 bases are TGTGCCAGCAGTTTATTTGGGCCTGATTACGAGCAGTACTTC. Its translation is CASSLFGPDYEQYF.

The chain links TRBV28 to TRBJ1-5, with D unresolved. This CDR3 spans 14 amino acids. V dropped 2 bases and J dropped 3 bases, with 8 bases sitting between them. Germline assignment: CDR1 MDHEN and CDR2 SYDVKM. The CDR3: CASSLTGNNQPQHF. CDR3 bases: TGTGCCAGCAGTTTAACCGGTAACAATCAGCCCCAGCATTTT.

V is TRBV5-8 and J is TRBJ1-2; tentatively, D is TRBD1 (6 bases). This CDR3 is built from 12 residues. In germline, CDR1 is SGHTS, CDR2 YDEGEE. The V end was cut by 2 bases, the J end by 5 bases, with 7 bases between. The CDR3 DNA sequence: TGTGCCAGCAGCTTCCAGGGGTATGGCTACACCTTC. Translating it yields CASSFQGYGYTF.

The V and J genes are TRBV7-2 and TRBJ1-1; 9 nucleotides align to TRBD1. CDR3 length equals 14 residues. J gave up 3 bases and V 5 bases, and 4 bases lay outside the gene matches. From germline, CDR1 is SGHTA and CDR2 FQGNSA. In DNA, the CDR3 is TGTGCCAGCAGCGTGGACAGGGGCGACACTGAAGCTTTCTTT. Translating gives CASSVDRGDTEAFF.

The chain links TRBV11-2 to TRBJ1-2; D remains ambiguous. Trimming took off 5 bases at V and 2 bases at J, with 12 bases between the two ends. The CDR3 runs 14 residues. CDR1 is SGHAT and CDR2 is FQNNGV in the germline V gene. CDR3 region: CASSDARENYGYTF. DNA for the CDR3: TGTGCCAGCAGCGATGCGCGTGAAAACTATGGCTACACCTTC.

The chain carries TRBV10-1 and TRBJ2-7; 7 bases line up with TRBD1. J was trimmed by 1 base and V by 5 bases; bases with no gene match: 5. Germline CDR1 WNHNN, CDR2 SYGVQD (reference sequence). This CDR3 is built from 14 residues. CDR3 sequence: CASSTGQLSYEQYF. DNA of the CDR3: TGCGCCAGCAGTACGGGACAGCTTTCCTACGAGCAGTACTTC.

This CDR3 is CASSFLRTEAFF. The DNA of the CDR3 is TGTGCCAGCAGTTTTCTTCGGACTGAAGCTTTCTTT. The genes are TRBV28 and TRBJ1-1, with D uncertain. This CDR3 is 12 amino acids long. CDR1 and CDR2 from the germline V gene are MDHEN and SYDVKM. The V gene lost 3 bases and the J gene lost 5 bases, with 7 bases spanning the gap.

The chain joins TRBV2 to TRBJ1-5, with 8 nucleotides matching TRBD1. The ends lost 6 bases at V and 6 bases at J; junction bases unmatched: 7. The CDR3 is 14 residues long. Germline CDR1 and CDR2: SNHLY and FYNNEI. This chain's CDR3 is CASSPGGEGQPQHF. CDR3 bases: TGTGCCAGCAGCCCAGGGGGCGAGGGTCAGCCCCAGCATTTT.